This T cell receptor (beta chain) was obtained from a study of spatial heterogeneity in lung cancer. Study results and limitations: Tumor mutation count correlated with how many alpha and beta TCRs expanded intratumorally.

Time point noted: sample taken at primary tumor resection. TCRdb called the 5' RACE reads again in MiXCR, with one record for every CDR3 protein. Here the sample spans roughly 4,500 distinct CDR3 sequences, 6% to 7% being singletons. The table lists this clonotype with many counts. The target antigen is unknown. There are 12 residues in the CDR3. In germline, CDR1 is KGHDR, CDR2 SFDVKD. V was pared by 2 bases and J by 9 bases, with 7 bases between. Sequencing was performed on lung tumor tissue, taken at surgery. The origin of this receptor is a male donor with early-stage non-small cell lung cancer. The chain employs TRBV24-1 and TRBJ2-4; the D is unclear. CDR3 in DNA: TGTGCCACCAGTGATTACGGAGTCATTCAGTACTTC. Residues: CATSDYGVIQYF.